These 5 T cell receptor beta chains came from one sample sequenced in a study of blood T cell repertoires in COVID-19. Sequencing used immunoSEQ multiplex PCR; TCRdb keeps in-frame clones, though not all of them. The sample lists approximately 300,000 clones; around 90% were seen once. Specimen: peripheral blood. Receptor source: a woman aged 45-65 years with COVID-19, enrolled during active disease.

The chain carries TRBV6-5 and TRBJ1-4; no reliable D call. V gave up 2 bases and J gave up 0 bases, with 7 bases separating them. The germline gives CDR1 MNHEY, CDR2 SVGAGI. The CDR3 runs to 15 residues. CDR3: CASSYPPATNEKLFF. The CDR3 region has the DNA TGTGCCAGCAGTTACCCCCCCGCAACTAATGAAAAACTGTTTTTT.

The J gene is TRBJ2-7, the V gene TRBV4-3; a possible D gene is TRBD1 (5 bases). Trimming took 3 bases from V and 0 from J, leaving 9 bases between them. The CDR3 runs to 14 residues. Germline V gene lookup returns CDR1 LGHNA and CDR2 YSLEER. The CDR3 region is CASSQTEISYEQYF. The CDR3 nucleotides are TGCGCCAGCAGCCAGACAGAAATCTCCTACGAGCAGTACTTC.

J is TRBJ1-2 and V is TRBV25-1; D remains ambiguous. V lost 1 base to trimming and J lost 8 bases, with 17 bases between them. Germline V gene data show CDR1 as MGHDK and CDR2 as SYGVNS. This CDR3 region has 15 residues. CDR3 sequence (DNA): TGTGCCAGCAGTGAATCGATGTCATTTGATGGCGGCTACACCTTC. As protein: CASSESMSFDGGYTF.

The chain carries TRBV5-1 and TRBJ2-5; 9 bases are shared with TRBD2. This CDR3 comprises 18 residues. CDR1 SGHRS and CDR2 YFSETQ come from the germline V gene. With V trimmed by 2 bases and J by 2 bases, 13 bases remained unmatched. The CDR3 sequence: CASSFSPFASGTQETQYF. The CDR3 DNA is TGCGCCAGCAGCTTCTCCCCCTTTGCTAGCGGGACTCAAGAGACCCAGTACTTC.

CDR3 sequence (DNA): TGTGCCTGCCAACTACAGGGGACGCAAGGCTACACCTTC. This codes for CACQLQGTQGYTF. The V call is TRBV30, the J call TRBJ1-2; 7 nucleotides align to TRBD1. CDR3 length equals 13 residues. The V and J ends lost 6 bases and 8 bases, in that order; junction bases with no gene match: 12. Germline lookup yields CDR1 GTSNPN and CDR2 SVGIG (reference sequence).